This T cell receptor (beta chain) was captured by sequencing in a study of blood T cell repertoires in COVID-19. Whole-study context: In each case, the material was cDNA or gDNA derived from T cells, B-cell-depleted T cells, or PBMCs.

Authors' methods: Amplifying reference gene primers gave estimates of nucleated cell counts. TCRdb's table, derived via immunoSEQ multiplex PCR, lists solely in-frame clones and lacks some. That table gives V, J and clone size, and the DNA gave D and trimming. This sample has more than 300,000 clones, with 90% found just once. Seattle's enrolled individuals joined amid active infection and were then monitored longitudinally. The CDR3 sequence is 13 residues long. V lost 5 bases and J 7 bases, leaving 13 bases between the germline ends. Germline V gene data show CDR1 as KGHDR and CDR2 as SFDVKD. The TCR originated in a woman aged 35 to 49 with COVID-19, enrolled during active disease. J is TRBJ1-2 and V is TRBV24-1; a possible D gene is TRBD1 (6 bases). Sample: peripheral blood. CDR3 sequence (DNA): TGTGCCACCAGTGCAGGGGTGTCATTTGGCTACACCTTC. This sequence encodes CATSAGVSFGYTF.